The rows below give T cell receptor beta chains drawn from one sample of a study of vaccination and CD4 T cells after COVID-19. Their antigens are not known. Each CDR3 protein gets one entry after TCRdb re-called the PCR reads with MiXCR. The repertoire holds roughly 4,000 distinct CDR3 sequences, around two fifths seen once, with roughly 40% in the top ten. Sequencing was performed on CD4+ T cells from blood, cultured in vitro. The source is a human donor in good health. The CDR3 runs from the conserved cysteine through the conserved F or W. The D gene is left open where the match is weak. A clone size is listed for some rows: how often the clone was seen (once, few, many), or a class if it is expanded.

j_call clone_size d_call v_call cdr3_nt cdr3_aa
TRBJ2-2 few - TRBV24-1 TGTGCCACCAGTGATCGACAGAACACCGGGGAGCTGTTTTTT CATSDRQNTGELFF
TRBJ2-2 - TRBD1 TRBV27 TGTGCCAGCAGTTTCGCCCGGACAGGGGACGACACCGGGGAGCTGTTTTTT CASSFARTGDDTGELFF
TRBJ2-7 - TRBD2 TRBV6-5 TGTGCCAGCAGTTACAGGACTAGCGGGATGCGCGAGCAGTACTTC CASSYRTSGMREQYF
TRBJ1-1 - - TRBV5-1 TGCGCCAGCAGCCACCCCACCGGGGTCCAGGGTGTTTTCTTT CASSHPTGVQGVFF
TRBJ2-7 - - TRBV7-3 TGTGCCAGCAGCTTAACCCCGGCAGGGGGGGAGCAGTACTTC CASSLTPAGGEQYF
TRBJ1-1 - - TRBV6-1 TGTGTCAGCAGTCAAGCTTCGGGGAGGATGAACACTGAAGCTTTCTTT CVSSQASGRMNTEAFF
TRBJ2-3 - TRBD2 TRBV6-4 TGTGCCAGCAAACTAGCGGGGGATGCAGATACGCAGTATTTT CASKLAGDADTQYF
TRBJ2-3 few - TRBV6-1 TGTGCCAGCAGTACAGGCATGGGACTTACTAGCACAGATACGCAGTATTTT CASSTGMGLTSTDTQYF
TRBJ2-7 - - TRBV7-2 TGTGCCAGCAGCTGGGACCCTCCCTACGAGCAGTACTTC CASSWDPPYEQYF
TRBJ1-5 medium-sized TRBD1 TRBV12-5 TGTGCTAGTGGTTTGGGGGACAGAAGTAATCAGCCCCAGCATTTT CASGLGDRSNQPQHF
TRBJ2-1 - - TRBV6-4 TGTGCCAGCAGTGACAGCTCCTACAATGAGCAGTTCTTC CASSDSSYNEQFF
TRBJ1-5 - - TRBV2 TGTGCCAGCGGAGGGGTCAGGGAATATCAGCCCCAGCATTTT CASGGVREYQPQHF
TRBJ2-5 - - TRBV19 TGTGCCAGTAACTCCCACGGGGGAGAGACCCAGTACTTC CASNSHGGETQYF
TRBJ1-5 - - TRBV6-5 TGTGCCAGCAGTTATGAGAGCAATCAGCCCCAGCATTTT CASSYESNQPQHF
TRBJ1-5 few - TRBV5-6 TGTGCCAGCAGCTTGGCCCCACAGGGTCAGCCCCAGCATTTT CASSLAPQGQPQHF
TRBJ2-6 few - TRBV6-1 TGTGCCAGCGAGGGCTCTGGGGCCAACGTCCTGACTTTC CASEGSGANVLTF
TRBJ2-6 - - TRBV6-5 TGTGCCAGCAGTTTCCGACGGAGCTCTGGGGCCAACGTCCTGACTTTC CASSFRRSSGANVLTF
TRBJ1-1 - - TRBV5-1 TGCGCCAGCAGGGGGAACACTGAAGCTTTCTTT CASRGNTEAFF
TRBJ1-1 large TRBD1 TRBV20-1 TGCAGTGCTAGAGACCAAGACAGGGGGGGCACTGAAGCTTTCTTT CSARDQDRGGTEAFF
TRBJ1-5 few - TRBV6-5 TGTGCCAGCAGTTTAGGGGAGGAACAGCCCCAGCATTTT CASSLGEEQPQHF
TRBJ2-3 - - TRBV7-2 TGTGCCAGCAGCTTCTATACAGATACGCAGTATTTT CASSFYTDTQYF
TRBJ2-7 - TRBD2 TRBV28 TGTGCCAGCAGTTGGGACCGGGACTACCACTACGAGCAGTACTTC CASSWDRDYHYEQYF
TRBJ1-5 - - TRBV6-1 TGTGCCAGCAGGCCAACCCCCTGGGGCAATCAGCCCCAGCATTTT CASRPTPWGNQPQHF
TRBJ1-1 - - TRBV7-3 TGTGCCAGCAGCTTTATGGGGGTGGATTCGACTGAAGCTTTCTTT CASSFMGVDSTEAFF
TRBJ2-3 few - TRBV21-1 TGTGCCAGCAGCAAAGTCGAAAGAGGAGTTCGAGATACGCAGTATTTT CASSKVERGVRDTQYF
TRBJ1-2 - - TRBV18 TGTGCCAGCTCACCAACGGAGGACAGCTCTAACTATGGCTACACCTTC CASSPTEDSSNYGYTF
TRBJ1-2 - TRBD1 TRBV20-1 TGCAGTGCTCCCAAACAGGGGACCTATGGCTACACCTTC CSAPKQGTYGYTF
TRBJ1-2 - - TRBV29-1 TGCAGCGTCCTGGAGGCCACGGGTAACTATGGCTACACCTTC CSVLEATGNYGYTF
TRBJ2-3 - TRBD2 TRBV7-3 TGTGCCAGCAGCCGGTTCCTCCTAGCGGAGGTTACAGATACGCAGTATTTT CASSRFLLAEVTDTQYF
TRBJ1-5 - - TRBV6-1 TGTGCCAGCAACGCGGACAGTCAGCCCCAGCATTTT CASNADSQPQHF
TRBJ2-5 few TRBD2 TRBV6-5 TGTGCCAGCAGTTACTCGGGGACTAGCGGGGGGGCAGCGACCCAGTACTTC CASSYSGTSGGAATQYF
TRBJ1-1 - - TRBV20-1 TGCAGTGCTGGGGGGGGGAAAAACACTGAAGCTTTCTTT CSAGGGKNTEAFF
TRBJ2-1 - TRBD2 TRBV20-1 TGCAGTGCTACCAAACCGGGACTAGTCCACAATGAGCAGTTCTTC CSATKPGLVHNEQFF
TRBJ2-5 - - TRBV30 TGTGCCTGGAGTGTACAAGATCAAGAGACCCAGTACTTC CAWSVQDQETQYF
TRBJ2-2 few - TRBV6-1 TGTGCCAGCGAGGGGGAGCGCACCGGGGAGCTGTTTTTT CASEGERTGELFF
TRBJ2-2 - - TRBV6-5 TGTGCCAGCAGTTACCTTAGGGCCACGAACACCGGGGAGCTGTTTTTT CASSYLRATNTGELFF
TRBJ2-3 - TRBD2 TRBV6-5 TGTGCCAGCAGTTACTCGATAAGCGGGGGGGCCCCAGATACGCAGTATTTT CASSYSISGGAPDTQYF
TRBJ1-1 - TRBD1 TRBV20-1 TGCAGTGCCCGGGGGCGACAGGGGGGCAGAGCTTTCTTT CSARGRQGGRAFF
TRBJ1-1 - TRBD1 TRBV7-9 TGTGCCAGCACCTTACTATTGGGACAGCGAATGGAAGCTTTCTTT CASTLLLGQRMEAFF
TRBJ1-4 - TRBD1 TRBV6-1 TGTGCCACCGATCTGGGGGACAGGGTAAATGAAAAACTGTTTTTT CATDLGDRVNEKLFF
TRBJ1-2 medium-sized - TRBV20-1 TGCAGTGCCCCCGGGCAAGCTTTCTATGGCTACACCTTC CSAPGQAFYGYTF
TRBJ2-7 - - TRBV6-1 TGTGCCAGCAGCGGAAACTACGAGCAGTACTTC CASSGNYEQYF
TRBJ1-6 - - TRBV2 TGTGCCAGCGTTAGCCAGAGCTCCTATAATTCACCCCTCCACTTT CASVSQSSYNSPLHF
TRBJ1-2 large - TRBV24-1 TGTGCCTCAAACCTGGAAGGGGGGGATGGCTACACCTTC CASNLEGGDGYTF
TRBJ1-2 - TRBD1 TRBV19 TGTGCCAGTAGTCCGGACAGGAGGGATGGCTACACCTTC CASSPDRRDGYTF